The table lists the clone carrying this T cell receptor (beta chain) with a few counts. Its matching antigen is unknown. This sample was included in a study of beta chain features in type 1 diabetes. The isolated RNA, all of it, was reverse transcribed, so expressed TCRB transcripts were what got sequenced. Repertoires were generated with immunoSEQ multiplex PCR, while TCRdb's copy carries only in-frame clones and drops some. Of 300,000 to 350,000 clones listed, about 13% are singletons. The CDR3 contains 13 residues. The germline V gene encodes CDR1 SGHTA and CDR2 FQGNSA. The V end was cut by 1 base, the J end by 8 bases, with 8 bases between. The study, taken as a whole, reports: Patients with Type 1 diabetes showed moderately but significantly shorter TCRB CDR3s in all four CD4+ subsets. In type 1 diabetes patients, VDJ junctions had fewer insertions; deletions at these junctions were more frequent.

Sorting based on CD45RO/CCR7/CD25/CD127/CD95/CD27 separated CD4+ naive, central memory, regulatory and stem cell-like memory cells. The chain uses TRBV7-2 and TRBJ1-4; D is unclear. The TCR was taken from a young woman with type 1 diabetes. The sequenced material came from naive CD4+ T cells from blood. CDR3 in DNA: TGTGCCAGCAGCTTAGTAGCGGGGGAAAAACTGTTTTTT. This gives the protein CASSLVAGEKLFF.